The rows below give T cell receptor beta chains drawn from one sample of a study of blood T cell repertoires in COVID-19. Assay: immunoSEQ multiplex PCR; the TCRdb copy retains only in-frame clones and omits some. The repertoire includes about half a million clones, roughly nine tenths of them detected once, and roughly 8% sits in the top ten. Sequenced material: PBMCs or T cells enriched from blood (not recorded which). These receptors were taken from a woman in her fifties or sixties who had recovered from COVID-19. The CDR3 runs from the conserved cysteine through the conserved F or W. A D gene is named only where the DNA matches it firmly. For some rows the clone size is stated as once, few or many, or as a class when expanded; others skip it.

v_call	clone_size	j_call	d_call	cdr3_nt	cdr3_aa
TRBV15	-	TRBJ2-3	-	TGTGCCACCAGCAAGGAGACAGATACGCAGTATTTT	CATSKETDTQYF
TRBV10-3	-	TRBJ1-2	TRBD1	TGTGCCATCAGTCCCTACTCCGGGACAGGGGGGCACTATGGCTACACCTTC	CAISPYSGTGGHYGYTF
TRBV21-1	-	TRBJ2-1	-	TGTGCCAGCAGCACCCGACAGGGTGATGAGCAGTTCTTC	CASSTRQGDEQFF
TRBV11-2	-	TRBJ2-3	TRBD2	TGTGCCAGCAGCGTAGGACTAGCGGGGGGCACAGATACGCAGTATTTT	CASSVGLAGGTDTQYF
TRBV12-5	-	TRBJ2-2	-	TGTGCTAGTGGACAGGGAACCACCGGGGAGCTGTTTTTT	CASGQGTTGELFF
TRBV19	-	TRBJ1-1	TRBD1	TGTGCCAGTAGTACCCTTACAGGGGACACTGAAGCTTTCTTT	CASSTLTGDTEAFF
TRBV5-1	-	TRBJ1-3	TRBD1	TGCGCCAGCAGCCTGACAGGGTTGTACGGAAACACCATATATTTT	CASSLTGLYGNTIYF
TRBV7-8	once	TRBJ2-2	-	TGTGCCAGCAGCTCCAGGGATGGGGGGACCGGGGAGCTGTTTTTT	CASSSRDGGTGELFF
TRBV13	-	TRBJ2-5	TRBD1	TGTGCCAGCAGCTTGGACAGGGGGGAAGAGACCCAGTACTTC	CASSLDRGEETQYF
TRBV9	-	TRBJ1-2	TRBD1	TGTGCCAGCAGCACCCCGGGACAGGGGGCGGGCGGCTACACCTTC	CASSTPGQGAGGYTF
TRBV24-1	-	TRBJ1-4	-	TGTGCCACCAGTGATTCCGCAGGAGGGGTTCATGAAAAACTGTTTTTT	CATSDSAGGVHEKLFF
TRBV4-1	-	TRBJ1-2	-	TGCGCCAGCAGCCAAGGAGTCGTTTCCTATGGCTACACCTTC	CASSQGVVSYGYTF
TRBV3-1/TRBV3-2	-	TRBJ1-1	-	TGTGCCAGCAGCCAAGGGGGAGGGGGAACTGAAGCTTTCTTT	CASSQGGGGTEAFF
TRBV27	few	TRBJ1-5	-	TGTGCCAGCAGTTTATTCGGGGGTCAGCCCCAGCATTTT	CASSLFGGQPQHF
TRBV4-1	-	TRBJ1-1	TRBD1	TGCGCCAGCAGCCGAGGTCCAATGCCCGGGACAGGGGGCGCGAGGACTGAAGCTTTCTTT	CASSRGPMPGTGGARTEAFF
TRBV7-9	-	TRBJ1-5	TRBD1	TGTGCCAGCAGCTTGGGACAGGCGAGCAATCAGCCCCAGCATTTT	CASSLGQASNQPQHF
TRBV30	once	TRBJ1-1	-	TGTGCCTGGAGTGTATCCGGGATTGAAGCTTTCTTT	CAWSVSGIEAFF
TRBV3-1/TRBV3-2	-	TRBJ2-6	-	TGTGCCAGCAGCCGACAGGCCTCTGGGGCCAACGTCCTGACTTTC	CASSRQASGANVLTF